This record concerns one T cell receptor (beta chain) sequence. Its antigen is undetermined. These data belong to a study of cytomegalovirus exposure and HLA in healthy donors. In the PCR, 60 Vbeta and 13 Jbeta primers were used. Authors' data handling: Counted up in a later analysis, unique TCR beta chains came to around 80 million, with around 10 million shared. Assay: immunoSEQ multiplex PCR; the TCRdb copy retains only in-frame clones and omits some. The V and J calls and clone size were taken over from that table, and D and trimming were inferred from the DNA. The sample contains about 100,000 clones, 65% to 90% of which appear only once. Germline CDR1 LNHNV, CDR2 YYDKDF (reference sequence). After removal of 0 bases from V and 4 bases from J, the junction contained 8 bases not matched to a gene. The CDR3 spans 16 residues. Study-level results: The classifier was said to identify cytomegalovirus status with high specificity and sensitivity. Later genetic work tied a missense DCLRE1C variant to beta-chain V and J trimming.

The receptor was derived from a woman aged 18-30 years in good health and CMV-seronegative. The specimen was PBMCs. The rearrangement joins TRBV15 to TRBJ2-7; 8 bases are shared with TRBD1. The CDR3 here is CATSREARTGTYEQYF. The CDR3 bases are TGTGCCACCAGCAGAGAGGCTCGGACAGGGACATACGAGCAGTACTTC.